These 13 T cell receptor beta chains originate from one sample sequenced in a study of cytomegalovirus exposure and HLA in healthy donors. The PCR had 60 Vbeta and 13 Jbeta primers. TCRdb keeps only in-frame clones here, not all; method: immunoSEQ multiplex PCR. This sample carries about 150,000 clones, around two thirds of them seen once, and the ten largest clones take roughly 1.9%. The sequencing sample was made of PBMCs. All receptors come from a woman aged 60-70 years in good health and CMV-seropositive.

The table lists this clone with a few counts. The chain links TRBV28 to TRBJ1-5, with unresolved D. V lost 5 bases and J 11 bases, leaving 13 bases between the germline ends. CDR1 and CDR2 (germline): MDHEN, SYDVKM. The CDR3 spans 12 residues. This CDR3 reads CASSVILGAQHF. DNA of the CDR3: TGTGCCAGCAGTGTCATCCTCGGGGCCCAGCATTTT.

J is TRBJ2-7 and V is TRBV10-3, with D unclear. The CDR3 extends over 11 amino acids. The V and J ends lost 8 bases and 4 bases respectively, with 9 bases between them. The V gene's germline CDR1 is ENHRY and CDR2 SYGVKD. The CDR3 region is CAIRNMYEQYF. In nucleotides, the CDR3 is TGTGCCATCCGTAACATGTACGAGCAGTACTTC.

This chain joins TRBV28 and TRBJ1-1; D call uncertain. Trimming pared 7 bases from V and 5 bases from J, leaving 11 bases between. Germline lookup yields CDR1 MDHEN and CDR2 SYDVKM. CDR3 size: 12 residues. The CDR3 nucleotides read TGTGCCAGCACGACATTGGGTACTGAAGCTTTCTTT. Translation gives CASTTLGTEAFF.

The J gene is TRBJ2-3, the V gene TRBV15, with 13 bases lining up with TRBD2. Germline V gene sequence: CDR1 LNHNV, CDR2 YYDKDF (reference sequence). V lost 1 base to trimming and J lost 3 bases; unmatched junction nucleotides: 7. This CDR3 contains 18 residues. This CDR3 is CATSRVPGLAGETDTQYF. The DNA of the CDR3 is TGTGCCACCAGCAGAGTCCCTGGACTAGCGGGAGAAACAGATACGCAGTATTTT. Using reference TRBV15 and TRBJ2-3 for the parts outside the CDR3, the full variable domain is DAMVIQNPRYQVTQFGKPVTLSCSQTLNHNVMYWYQQKSSQAPKLLFHYYDKDFNNEADTPDNFQSRRPNTSFCFLDIRSPGLGDTAMYLCATSRVPGLAGETDTQYFGPGTRLTVL.

This chain uses TRBV6-5 with TRBJ2-6, with 7 positions matching TRBD2. Germline values: CDR1 MNHEY, CDR2 SVGAGI. The CDR3 runs 13 residues. The CDR3 loop reads CATAGVGANVLTF. DNA for the CDR3: TGTGCGACCGCGGGGGTAGGGGCCAACGTCCTGACTTTC.

The J gene is TRBJ2-3, the V gene TRBV25-1; 9 bases align to TRBD1. The V segment lost 3 bases and the J segment 1 base; nucleotides outside the gene matches: 5. The CDR3 is 16 amino acids. The germline V gene has CDR1 MGHDK and CDR2 SYGVNS. The CDR3: CASSDRRDRGTDTQYF. The CDR3 DNA follows: TGTGCCAGCAGTGATCGCCGGGACAGGGGCACAGATACGCAGTATTTT.

This chain connects TRBV18 to TRBJ1-2, with D possibly TRBD1 on 5 matching bases. Germline V CDR1 and CDR2: KGHSH, LQKENI. The CDR3 extends over 12 amino acids. Trimming left V 3 bases short and J 7 bases short, with 9 bases between. CDR3 nucleotide sequence: TGTGCCAGCTCACCGGCGGGGACTGGCTACACCTTC. Its translation: CASSPAGTGYTF.

In its sample, this clone was seen once. The chain combines TRBV28 with TRBJ1-1; 7 bases are a match to TRBD1. In germline, CDR1 is MDHEN, CDR2 SYDVKM. The J segment lost 2 bases and the V segment lost 10 bases, leaving 7 bases of the junction unmatched. The CDR3 is 13 residues long. CDR3 nucleotide sequence: TGTGCCATCTATCGACAGGGTAACACTGAAGCTTTCTTT. Translated: CAIYRQGNTEAFF.

The genes are TRBV10-3 and TRBJ1-5; 8 nucleotides align to TRBD1. Germline CDR1 and CDR2: ENHRY and SYGVKD. J lost 5 bases, V lost 4 bases, and 7 bases had no gene match. CDR3 length equals 15 residues. The CDR3 spells CAISAGQGFDQPQHF. The CDR3 DNA follows: TGTGCCATCAGTGCTGGACAGGGCTTCGATCAGCCCCAGCATTTT.

As to this clone: A read error may account for a junction end that differs from germline. The gene calls are TRBV29-1 and TRBJ1-2; D unresolved. Germline CDR1 and CDR2: SQVTM and ANQGSEA. CDR3 length: 11 residues. The CDR3 nucleotides read TGCAGCGTTGTCGGGGAAGGTGGCCACACCTTC. This translates into CSVVGEGGHTF.

The CDR3 loop is CASIGGTVNTEAFF. The CDR3 DNA follows: TGTGCCAGTATTGGGGGGACGGTGAACACTGAAGCTTTCTTT. V gene TRBV19 combines with J gene TRBJ1-1; D perhaps matches TRBD1 (5 bases). Germline V lookup: CDR1 LNHDA, CDR2 SQIVND (reference sequence). This CDR3 spans 14 amino acids. Trimming shortened V by 7 bases and J by 0 bases, and 12 bases separated the two germline ends. The full variable domain, its missing parts supplied by reference TRBV19 and TRBJ1-1, is DGGITQSPKYLFRKEGQNVTLSCEQNLNHDAMYWYRQDPGQGLRLIYYSQIVNDFQKGDIAEGYSVSREKKESFPLTVTSAQKNPTAFYLCASIGGTVNTEAFFGQGTRLTVV.

This CDR3 reads CASSVDVAGGEAFF. DNA for the CDR3: TGTGCCAGCAGCGTAGACGTGGCGGGTGGTGAAGCTTTCTTT. The rearrangement uses TRBV9 and TRBJ1-1; D unclear. CDR3 length: 14 residues. The V end lost 0 bases, the J end lost 7 bases, and 13 bases lay between the germline ends. Germline CDR1 and CDR2: SGDLS and YYNGEE.

The chain employs TRBV2 and TRBJ1-4, with TRBD1 matching 7 bases. The CDR3 covers 16 residues. Per germline, CDR1 SNHLY and CDR2 FYNNEI. J gave up 2 bases and V 6 bases, and 9 bases lay outside the gene matches. The CDR3 here is CASRAGGRGTNEKLFF. The CDR3 DNA is TGTGCCAGCAGGGCGGGCGGCAGGGGGACTAATGAAAAACTGTTTTTT.